This T cell receptor (beta chain) was captured by sequencing in a study of T cell responses to AZD1222 COVID-19 vaccine. Findings and limits, study-wide: Mapped onto spike, vaccine-associated CD4 TCRs spanned it and were dominant at 160-218 and 743-854. White British people made up most donors, females outnumbered males, and clonal diversity was possibly underestimated. The number of AZD1222 recipients seropositive at baseline was only 5 to 7.

Some clones are missing from TCRdb's copy, which holds only in-frame ones; the method was immunoSEQ multiplex PCR. The table shows hundreds of thousands of clones, with almost 95% occurring only once. The CDR3 totals 14 residues. Researchers grouped second doses given at about 4 or about 12 weeks into one pool. Concerning this clone: Its target is not known.

Source: peripheral blood, taken 28 days after the second AZD1222 dose. The chain uses TRBV12-2 and TRBJ2-7; TRBD1, as called in the table, went unchecked against the DNA. TRBV12-2 is listed as a pseudogene. This sequence originates from an adult who received the AZD1222 COVID-19 vaccine. CDR3 residues: CASRRDTNSYEQYF. The CDR3 coding sequence is TGTGCAAGTCGCCGGGACACCAACTCCTACGAGCAGTACTTC.